This T cell receptor (beta chain) was identified in a study of T cells in Graves' hyperthyroidism and ophthalmopathy (dated by TCRdb to the late 2010s). At the level of the whole study: Peripheral blood samples were taken at the time of initial diagnosis, prior to any treatment. A discovery cohort of 95 to 100 patients, roughly 45 with Graves' ophthalmopathy and roughly 59 with stable Graves' hyperthyroidism, was used to find distinguishing TCR V-J signatures. Prospective prediction of ophthalmopathy was tested in an independent validation cohort of 18 hyperthyroidism patients and 15 to 17 patients who later progressed to ophthalmopathy. The 100 or so discovery patients were randomly divided into training and test sets at a 7:3 ratio. In addition, the study compared T-cell repertoires in thyroid tissue and in blood from roughly six Graves' hyperthyroidism patients. Following sampling, methimazole starting at 30 mg daily was given to hyperthyroidism patients, and high-dose intravenous methylprednisolone was given to ophthalmopathy patients. According to the paper, TCR Vbeta CDR3 sequencing was carried out on more than 120 peripheral blood samples, which came from fewer than 50 ophthalmopathy, approximately 78 hyperthyroidism and roughly 17 progressor patients. Results the study describes overall, beyond this receptor: Sample size was not statistically predetermined, and investigators were not blinded to group allocation. Most expanded thyroid clonotypes (frequency above 0.001) were also found in blood, which suggests that blood repertoires may mirror thyroid immune responses. A model built on a 13 V-J signature distinguished ophthalmopathy from stable hyperthyroidism, reaching around 88% sensitivity and approximately 83% specificity in cross-validation and 80%/75% in testing. In validation, the model predicted progression to ophthalmopathy with roughly 66% sensitivity and roughly 75% specificity, a median of 6.5 months before onset.

Looking up the germline V gene yields CDR1 KGHDR and CDR2 SFDVKD. Inclusive of the bounding cysteine and phenylalanine, the CDR3 is 13 residues long. TCR beta CDR3 regions were amplified from RNA transcripts. A first-round RT-PCR of the TCR CDR3 used the HTBI primer set with the Qiagen OneStep RT-PCR kit. A second multiplex PCR round built the libraries, followed by size selection and purification. Sequencing of the libraries was done on an Illumina HiSeq2000 using paired-end 100 bp reads. On the study's bioinformatics: Raw data were processed with SOAPnuke, discarding reads with adapters, uncalled bases, mean Phred below 15, or no exact constant-primer or identifier match. High-quality paired reads were merged using COPE v1.2.5, and each unique nucleotide sequence was defined as a clonotype. MiTCR v1.1 was used to align clonotypes to the IMGT TRBV, TRBD and TRBJ reference segments. Analysis was restricted to V-J combinations with a frequency above 0.0001, which covered about 99% of repertoires. The TCS score was defined as the ratio of F50 (clonal expansion) to E x V (chaos), calculated using BLOSUM62-based TCRdist between CDR3 peptides within each V-J. Welch's t-statistics and random forest reduced around 520 V-J features to some 14, which were used in a naive Bayes classifier (R e1071). The Morisita-Horn index was used to measure how similar the thyroid and blood repertoires were. The public reads were reprocessed in TCRdb via fastp at Q25 and MiXCR, keeping in-frame beta chains. Identical CDR3 proteins give one entry, which carries the most common genes and DNA. In this record, the V and J calls reflect TCRdb's handling and not the investigators' own analysis. Recorded for this sample are nearly 750,000 distinct CDR3 sequences; just over 35% of them occurred a single time. Around 30% of the sample is held by the ten biggest clonotypes.

A patient counted as having stable Graves' hyperthyroidism if no progression to ophthalmopathy occurred over 18 months of follow-up. The hyperthyroidism patients were between 18 and 65 years old and newly diagnosed, with a disease duration of less than 2 months. Patients with uncontrolled infections, other autoimmune diseases, pregnancy or lactation were excluded. Clinical symptoms, serum thyroxine and TRAb, thyroid ultrasound, and orbital computed tomography formed the basis for the diagnoses. PBMCs were isolated from 7.5 to 10 ml of fresh peripheral blood by Ficoll-Paque density gradient centrifugation. Trizol reagent was used to extract total RNA, and RNA quality was then checked on an Agilent 2100 Bioanalyzer. Concerning this clonotype: The target of this receptor is not known. The DNA is left out, because the CDR3 cannot be placed on it with certainty; the CDR3 is given as TCRdb lists it.

Here the chain combines TRBV24-1 and TRBJ1-4; no DNA check was done on the table's D call, TRBD1. Sequenced input: blood. This sequence originates from a woman aged 40 to 50 with Graves' hyperthyroidism. The CDR3 amino acid sequence is: CATSETGLKNCFF.